The entry that follows covers one T cell receptor (beta chain) sequence. It lacks a known antigen. No base qualities exist here, and no much larger clone lies one base off it. This sample is drawn from a study of shared clonotypes between healthy human individuals (dated by TCRdb to 2020 to 2022). In terms of the full investigation: The cohort comprised a couple of women and a few men aged 18 to 49 years. For each donor, three plates each were used for CD4 naive and CD4 memory, two plates were used for CD8 naive, and one plate was used for CD8 memory. To estimate repertoire size and how much clonotype sharing occurs between individuals, the study deeply sequenced the blood TCR repertoires of five healthy adults. Different laboratories and diverse techniques were used to prepare libraries and sequence TCR repertoires, to increase sequencing depth and limit assay-specific biases. Each donor's leukapheresis produced roughly between roughly 0.9 and 9 billion PBMCs. What the research found in general, with its limitations: Even with the large sequencing depth, rarefaction of the sorted-subset datasets indicated that sequencing was incomplete. Pairwise subsampling indicated that sequencing depth was expected to affect the degree of clonotype sharing among donors. Naive subsets generally had larger estimated clonotype richness than memory subsets. The genetic and exposure-history diversity represented was limited by the small number of donors. Sampling was limited to blood, and TCR repertoires in tissue likely differ from TCR repertoires in blood. Across a few donors, approximately 5% of naive CD4, approximately 3.6% of naive CD8, roughly 2.3% of memory CD4, and over 0.35% of memory CD8 clonotypes were shared. Compared with non-shared clonotypes, clonotypes shared by all four sorted-subset donors had higher generation probabilities.

Using the deep immunoSEQ assay, multiplex PCR amplified TCR CDR3 regions from genomic DNA. For each cell subset, the extracted genomic DNA was distributed evenly across all wells of several immunoSEQ 96-well plates, and each plate served as one replicate. Each replicate PCR for sorted subsets received about 220 ng genomic DNA, equal to about 30,000 T cell genomes. The purified libraries were quantified using a Qubit 3.0 fluorometer, sized with a Bioanalyzer 2100, and then quantified again using the KAPA Library Quantification kit. A separate single-read 150-cycle Illumina NextSeq 550 flow cell was used to sequence each immunoSEQ 96-well plate. Under the source paper's analysis protocol: Because only junctional sequences without quality scores were contained in the immunoSEQ output, filtering matching that applied to full-length reads could not be performed. Sequences were annotated with PyIR, a Python wrapper for IgBLAST v1.9, using IMGT germline references to assign V/J genes and CDR3. Reads were removed for weak V/J assignments (E-value above 1e-6), missing CDR3, stop codons, out-of-frame junctions, or ambiguous translated residues. V3J clonotypes were defined as sequences sharing the same inferred V gene, J gene, and CDR3 amino acid sequence. Percentage overlap between repertoires was computed as shared unique clonotypes divided by the size of the smaller repertoire. RTK rarefaction, the Chao1 estimator, and Recon v2.1 estimates of unobserved clonotypes were used to assess repertoire richness. Generation probabilities were computed with OLGA for all TCRbeta clonotypes obtained by the gDNA method from several donors. TCRdb took this table from immuneACCESS and kept in-frame rearrangements with V and J called. Such tables lack part of the clones; where checked against another copy, unresolved V genes explain under half of the gap, and the rest is unexplained. D and trimming were read from the DNA, whereas the V and J calls and clone size are those reported in that table. Across this sample there are some 2.1 million clones, with around 95% seen only once. 0.1% to 0.15% of the sample is held by the ten biggest clonotypes.

The donors were healthy, HIV-negative adults with no recently reported acute infections or vaccinations. Only Caucasian adults living in Nashville, Tennessee, USA were represented among the donors. Magnetic negative selection was used to enrich CD4+ T cells, after which naive cells were positively selected on CD45RA and the negative fraction became the memory subset. Blood was collected by leukapheresis, and PBMCs were isolated by Ficoll-Histopaque density gradient centrifugation and then cryopreserved in liquid nitrogen vapor phase. Purity and quantity of every magnetically sorted T cell population were checked by analytical flow cytometry. Each sorted fraction had its genomic DNA isolated and then quantified by UV absorbance on a Nanodrop 2000c. Including the terminal cysteine and phenylalanine, the CDR3 comprises 14 residues. Left in the record is the CDR3 DNA by itself, 42 bases read in frame from the first base. The germline V gene gives CDR1 as SNHLY and CDR2 as FYNNEI. At the junction V is shortened by 5 bases and J by 3 bases, with 14 bases in between.

The receptor was derived from a man aged 18 to 30 in good health. Sequencing input: naive CD4+ T cells sorted from blood. What this sample's cell subset or site label stands for: CD45RA+ positively selected. This chain joins TRBV2 to TRBJ2-7; the D gene is unclear. The nucleotide sequence reads TGTGCCAGCAGTAGTGACACCCGACTCTACGAGCAGTACTTC. This is translated as CASSSDTRLYEQYF.